This T cell receptor beta chain was recovered during a study of CD4 T cells in relation to SARS-CoV-2 and coronaviruses. Deletions cut 2 bases from V and 1 base from J, with 8 bases between. Per the germline V gene, CDR1 is MNHEY and CDR2 is SVGAGI. CDR3 length: 14 residues. Libraries were prepared by immunoSEQ multiplex PCR; TCRdb keeps only in-frame clonotypes and omits some of them. The repertoire holds approximately 27,000 clones, 60% to 75% seen once, with roughly 13% in the top ten. The unexposed donors gave CD4+ T cells in about 2010-2019, prior to COVID-19. After approximately 10 days of culture, CD4+ T cells were isolated. Note on this clone: Its cognate antigen is unknown.

The chain carries TRBV6-5 and TRBJ1-1; D not certain. Input material: CD4+ T cells from PBMCs, cultured in vitro. This receptor was obtained from a human donor in good health. The CDR3 coding sequence is TGTGCCAGCAGTTACCGGTGGGGGAACACTGAAGCTTTCTTT. Translation gives CASSYRWGNTEAFF.